Below, 12 T cell receptor beta chains from the same sample are listed, as sequenced in a study of T cell clonality in common variable immunodeficiency. Sequencing was performed with immunoSEQ multiplex PCR; in TCRdb, only in-frame clones are kept and a portion is missing. The table lists 25,000 to 40,000 clones, no singletons, with about 4% in the top ten. Sequencing was carried out using peripheral blood mononuclear cells. These receptors were taken from a person aged 18-70 years in good health.

This clone has more than one count but fewer than ten. A far larger clone is just one base off, so this is likely a read error. The missing CDR3 end, 3 residues past where the read stops, is filled in from the germline J gene. J is TRBJ2-5 and V is TRBV7-9; D is possibly TRBD2 (6 bases). There are 14 residues in the CDR3. The germline V gene encodes CDR1 SEHNR and CDR2 FQNEAQ (reference sequence). CDR3 sequence reads: CPSSLARDSETQYF. The covered CDR3 bases are TGTCCCAGCAGCTTAGCCAGGGACTCGGAGACC.

There are many counts of this clone. The read ends 3 residues early relative to the CDR3; the germline J gene fills the gap. The genes are TRBV19 and TRBJ2-5, with D perhaps matching TRBD1 (5 bases). Per germline, CDR1 LNHDA and CDR2 SQIVND (reference sequence). The germline V and J ends were trimmed by 3 bases and 2 bases, with 10 bases remaining between them. This CDR3 is built from 14 residues. The CDR3 DNA, read in part, is TGTGCCAGTAGTATTTTTAACAGGCAAGAGACC. Translation: CASSIFNRQET. The complete CDR3 reads CASSIFNRQETQYF.

This clone was seen repeatedly, ten times or more. The read finishes 3 residues shy of the CDR3 end, and the germline J gene is used to complete it. This chain uses TRBV20-1 with TRBJ2-2; TRBD1 is a possible D gene (5 bases). Germline V CDR1 and CDR2: DFQATT, SNEGSKA (reference sequence). The V end was cut by 4 bases, the J end by 0 bases, with 12 bases between. This CDR3 region has 15 residues. The sequenced part of the CDR3 DNA is TGCAGTGCTACGAAGACAGCAGCGAACACCGGGGAG. Residues: CSATKTAANTGE. The full CDR3 reads CSATKTAANTGELFF.

The part of the CDR3 DNA that was read is TGTGCCAGCAGCCCGCCAGGCGCGAAGGCCTACAATGAC. Its protein is CASSPPGAKAYND. The CDR3 reads in full as CASSPPGAKAYNDYTF. The chain is built from TRBV7-3 and TRBJ1-2; D gene ambiguous. The CDR3 goes on 3 residues after the read ends, and that part is filled in from the germline J gene. This CDR3 is 16 amino acids long. Germline V CDR1 and CDR2: SGHTA, FQGTGA. The complete variable domain, with remaining parts taken from reference TRBV7-3 and TRBJ1-2, reads GAGVSQTPSNKVTEKGKYVELRCDPISGHTALYWYRQSLGQGPEFLIYFQGTGAADDSGLPNDRFFAVRPEGSVSTLKIQRTERGDSAVYLCASSPPGAKAYNDYTFGSGTRLTVV.

Many counts were recorded for this clone. The CDR3 goes on 3 residues after the read ends, and that part is filled in from the germline J gene. The V gene is TRBV12-3 or TRBV12-4, the J gene TRBJ2-4; D perhaps matches TRBD2 (7 bases). The CDR3 is 10 residues long. CDR3 DNA (partial): TGTGCCAGCGGGGAGGGGGAT. Protein sequence: CASGEGD. The full CDR3 protein is CASGEGDQYF.

This clone occurred many times. The read terminates 3 residues ahead of where the CDR3 ends, so the germline J gene completes it. V gene TRBV20-1 combines with J gene TRBJ2-3, with 14 bases lining up with TRBD2. The CDR3 covers 15 residues. Germline CDR1 reads DFQATT; CDR2 reads SNEGSKA (reference sequence). The V segment lost 7 bases and the J segment 7 bases; nucleotides outside the gene matches: 10. The CDR3 DNA, read in part, is TGCAGTGGACCGGGACTAGCGGGAGTGGTAAATACG. It translates to CSGPGLAGVVNT. Given in full, the CDR3 is CSGPGLAGVVNTQYF.

Details on this clone: With the read ending 3 residues before the CDR3 end, the germline J gene is used to fill in that end. The chain uses TRBV20-1 and TRBJ2-1; D is perhaps TRBD2 (7 bases). This CDR3 has 15 amino acids. V was clipped by 2 bases and J by 7 bases, with 18 bases between them. Germline V gives CDR1 DFQATT, CDR2 SNEGSKA (reference sequence). The CDR3 sequence is CSARLPGGFRNEQFF. The CDR3 DNA, read in part, is TGCAGTGCTAGACTTCCGGGGGGCTTTCGAAATGAG.

Many counts were recorded for this clone. The read falls 3 residues short of the CDR3 end, and the missing part is taken from the germline J gene. This chain links TRBV20-1 with TRBJ1-2, with D perhaps matching TRBD1 (6 bases). The germline V gene has CDR1 DFQATT and CDR2 SNEGSKA (reference sequence). Trimming shortened V by 4 bases and J by 6 bases, and 21 bases separated the two germline ends. The CDR3 totals 15 residues. The CDR3 sequence is CSAIPKVRDINGYTF. CDR3 DNA, as far as it was read: TGCAGTGCTATACCCAAGGTCCGGGACATAAATGGC.

This clone was seen at least ten times. The missing CDR3 end, 3 residues past where the read stops, is filled in from the germline J gene. The rearrangement links TRBV2 to TRBJ1-1; perhaps TRBD1 as D (5 bases). The CDR3 sequence is 15 residues long. The germline CDR1 and CDR2 sequences are SNHLY and FYNNEI. Trimming removed 6 bases from V and 1 base from J, with 15 bases in between. CDR3 loop: CASRLFGGSNTEAFF. The sequenced CDR3 bases are TGTGCCAGCAGGTTGTTCGGGGGTTCGAACACTGAA. The variable domain in full, with the rest retrieved from reference TRBV2 and TRBJ1-1, is EPEVTQTPSHQVTQMGQEVILRCVPISNHLYFYWYRQILGQKVEFLVSFYNNEISEKSEIFDDQFSVERPDGSNFTLKIRSTKLEDSAMYFCASRLFGGSNTEAFFGQGTRLTVV.

At least ten counts were recorded for this clone. Here the CDR3 reads CASSEALRTSGGETQYF. Incomplete CDR3 DNA: TGTGCCAGCAGTGAAGCGCTCAGAACTAGCGGGGGTGAGACC. V and J are TRBV6-1 and TRBJ2-5; 11 bases line up with TRBD2. Sequencing ends 3 residues short of the CDR3 end; the germline J gene provides the rest. With V trimmed by 0 bases and J by 5 bases, 8 bases remained unmatched. The CDR3 spans 17 residues. CDR1 and CDR2 (germline): MNHNS, SASEGT.

This clone was detected many times. The read gets to within 3 residues of the CDR3 end, and the germline J gene fills in the rest. The rearrangement links TRBV20-1 to TRBJ2-1, with D perhaps TRBD2 (5 bases). Germline V CDR1 and CDR2: DFQATT, SNEGSKA (reference sequence). The CDR3 totals 14 residues. The V gene lost 4 bases and the J gene lost 3 bases, with 13 bases spanning the gap. The CDR3 loop is CSANPDLIYNEQFF. CDR3 bases read: TGCAGTGCTAACCCGGACTTAATCTACAATGAG.

This clone was seen repeatedly, ten times or more. With the read ending 3 residues before the CDR3 end, the germline J gene is used to fill in that end. The V gene is TRBV29-1, the J gene TRBJ2-3, with a weak D call TRBD2 (6 bases). CDR3 length: 15 residues. The V end was cut by 4 bases, the J end by 2 bases, with 16 bases between. The V gene's germline CDR1 is SQVTM and CDR2 ANQGSEA. Partial CDR3 DNA: TGCAGCGTTGCGGGGTTCGGGGGACCCACAGATACG. Its translation is CSVAGFGGPTDT. The whole CDR3 sequence is CSVAGFGGPTDTQYF.